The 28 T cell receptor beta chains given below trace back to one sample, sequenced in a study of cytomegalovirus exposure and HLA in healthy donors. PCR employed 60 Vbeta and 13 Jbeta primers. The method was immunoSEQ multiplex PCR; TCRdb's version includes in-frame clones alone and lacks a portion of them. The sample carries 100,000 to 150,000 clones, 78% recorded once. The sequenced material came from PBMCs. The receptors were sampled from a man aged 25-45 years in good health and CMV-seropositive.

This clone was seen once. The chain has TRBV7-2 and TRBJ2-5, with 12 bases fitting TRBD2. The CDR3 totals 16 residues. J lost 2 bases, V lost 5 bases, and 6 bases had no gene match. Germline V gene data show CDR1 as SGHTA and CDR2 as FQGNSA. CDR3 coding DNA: TGTGCCAGCAGCGAACTTGGGACTAGCGGGCAAGAGACCCAGTACTTC. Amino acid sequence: CASSELGTSGQETQYF.

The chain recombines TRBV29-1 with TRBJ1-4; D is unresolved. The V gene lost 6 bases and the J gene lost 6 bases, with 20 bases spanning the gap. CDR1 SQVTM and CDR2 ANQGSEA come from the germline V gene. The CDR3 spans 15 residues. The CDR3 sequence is CSVNLRRGDHEKLFF. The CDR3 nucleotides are TGCAGCGTAAATCTCAGGCGTGGTGATCATGAAAAACTGTTTTTT.

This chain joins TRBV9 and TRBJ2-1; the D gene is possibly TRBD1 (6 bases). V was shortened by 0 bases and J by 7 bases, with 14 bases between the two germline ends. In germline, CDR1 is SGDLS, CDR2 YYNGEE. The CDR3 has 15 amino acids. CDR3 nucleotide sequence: TGTGCCAGCAGCGTAGCACCACTGGGGACAAATGAGCAGTTCTTC. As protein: CASSVAPLGTNEQFF.

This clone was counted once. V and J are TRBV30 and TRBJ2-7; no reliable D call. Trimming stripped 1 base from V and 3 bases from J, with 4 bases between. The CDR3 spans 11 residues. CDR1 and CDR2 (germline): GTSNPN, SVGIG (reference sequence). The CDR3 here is CAWSDGYEQYF. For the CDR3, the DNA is TGTGCCTGGAGTGACGGCTACGAGCAGTACTTC.

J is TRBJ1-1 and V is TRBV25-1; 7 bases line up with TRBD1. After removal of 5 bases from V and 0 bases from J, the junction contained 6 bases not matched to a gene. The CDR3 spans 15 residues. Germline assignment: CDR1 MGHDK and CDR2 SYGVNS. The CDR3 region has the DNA TGTGCCAGCAGTATTAGGGGGCTGTTGAACACTGAAGCTTTCTTT. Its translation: CASSIRGLLNTEAFF.

This CDR3 reads CASSEVALAVHEQYF. Here the CDR3 DNA reads TGTGCCAGCAGTGAAGTTGCTCTAGCGGTCCACGAGCAGTACTTC. This chain joins TRBV6-1 and TRBJ2-7; TRBD2 matches 7 bases. The CDR3 loop spans 15 amino acids. V lost 1 base and J lost 5; bases outside the gene matches: 8. Germline CDR1 and CDR2: MNHNS and SASEGT.

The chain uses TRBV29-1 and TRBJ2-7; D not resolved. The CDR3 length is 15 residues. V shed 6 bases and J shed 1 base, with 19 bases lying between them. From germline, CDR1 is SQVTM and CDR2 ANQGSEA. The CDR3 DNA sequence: TGCAGCGTCGAGAAGCTAGGAGACCAATCCTACGAGCAGTACTTC. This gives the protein CSVEKLGDQSYEQYF.

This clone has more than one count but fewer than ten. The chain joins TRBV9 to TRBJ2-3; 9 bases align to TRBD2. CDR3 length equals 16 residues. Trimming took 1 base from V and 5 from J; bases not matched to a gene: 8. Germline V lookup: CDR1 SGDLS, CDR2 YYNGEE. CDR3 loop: CASSVRVAGEGDTQYF. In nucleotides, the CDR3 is TGTGCCAGCAGCGTAAGAGTAGCGGGAGAAGGAGATACGCAGTATTTT.

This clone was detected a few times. The CDR3 region is CASSPRDSHEQYF. CDR3 coding DNA: TGTGCCAGCAGCCCCCGGGACAGCCACGAGCAGTACTTC. This rearrangement joins TRBV11-3 to TRBJ2-7; TRBD1 agrees at 7 bases. Germline CDR1 reads SGHNT; CDR2 reads YENEEA. The CDR3 is made up of 13 amino acids. The V and J ends lost 5 bases and 5 bases, in that order; junction bases with no gene match: 6.

The CDR3 nucleotides read TGTGCCAGCAGCTTGTCGGTGATGAGCTCCTACAATGAGCAGTTCTTC. Translation: CASSLSVMSSYNEQFF. V is TRBV5-4 and J is TRBJ2-1, with D uncertain. The CDR3 runs 16 residues. CDR1 is SGHNT and CDR2 is YYREEE in the germline V gene (reference sequence). The V gene lost 1 base and the J gene lost 0 bases, with 11 bases spanning the gap.

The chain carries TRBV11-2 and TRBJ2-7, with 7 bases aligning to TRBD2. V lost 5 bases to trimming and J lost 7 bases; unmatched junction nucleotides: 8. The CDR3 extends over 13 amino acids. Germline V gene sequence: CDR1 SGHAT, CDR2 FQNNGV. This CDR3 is CASSPREVGEQYF. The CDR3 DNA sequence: TGTGCCAGCAGCCCTCGGGAGGTAGGGGAGCAGTACTTC. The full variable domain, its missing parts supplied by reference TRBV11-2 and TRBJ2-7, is EAGVAQSPRYKIIEKRQSVAFWCNPISGHATLYWYQQILGQGPKLLIQFQNNGVVDDSQLPKDRFSAERLKGVDSTLKIQPAKLEDSAVYLCASSPREVGEQYFGPGTRLTVT.

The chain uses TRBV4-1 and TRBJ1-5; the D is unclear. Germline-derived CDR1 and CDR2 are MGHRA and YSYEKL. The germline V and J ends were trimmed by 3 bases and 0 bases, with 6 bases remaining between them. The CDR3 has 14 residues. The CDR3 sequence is CASSQRASNQPQHF. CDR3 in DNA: TGCGCCAGCAGCCAGCGGGCTAGCAATCAGCCCCAGCATTTT.

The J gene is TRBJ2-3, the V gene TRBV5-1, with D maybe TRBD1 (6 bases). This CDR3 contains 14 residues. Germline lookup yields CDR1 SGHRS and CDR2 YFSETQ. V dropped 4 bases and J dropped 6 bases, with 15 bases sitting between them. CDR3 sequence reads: CASSVQGAEDTQYF. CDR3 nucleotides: TGCGCCAGCAGCGTACAGGGTGCCGAGGATACGCAGTATTTT.

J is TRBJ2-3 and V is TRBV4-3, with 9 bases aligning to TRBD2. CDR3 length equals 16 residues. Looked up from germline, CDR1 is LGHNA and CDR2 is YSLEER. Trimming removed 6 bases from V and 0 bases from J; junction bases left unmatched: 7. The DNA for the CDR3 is TGCGCCAGCAGACAAAATAGCGGGAGTAGCACAGATACGCAGTATTTT. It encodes CASRQNSGSSTDTQYF.

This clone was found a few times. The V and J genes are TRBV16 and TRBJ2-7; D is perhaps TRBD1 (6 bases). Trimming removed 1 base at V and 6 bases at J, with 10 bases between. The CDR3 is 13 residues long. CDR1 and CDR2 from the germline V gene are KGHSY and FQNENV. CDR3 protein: CASSQWGHAEQYF. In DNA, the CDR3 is TGTGCCAGCAGCCAATGGGGACACGCCGAGCAGTACTTC.

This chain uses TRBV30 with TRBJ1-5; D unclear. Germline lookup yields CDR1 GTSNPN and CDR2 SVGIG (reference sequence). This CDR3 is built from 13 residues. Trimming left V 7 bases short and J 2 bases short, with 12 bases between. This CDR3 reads CASAPSGNQPQHF. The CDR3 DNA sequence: TGTGCCTCCGCTCCGTCGGGCAATCAGCCCCAGCATTTT.

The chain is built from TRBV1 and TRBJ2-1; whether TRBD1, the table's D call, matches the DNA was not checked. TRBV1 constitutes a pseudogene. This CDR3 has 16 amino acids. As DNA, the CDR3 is TGCACCAGCAACATCAAGGGACAAAAAGCCTACAATGAGCAGTTCTTC. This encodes CTSNIKGQKAYNEQFF.

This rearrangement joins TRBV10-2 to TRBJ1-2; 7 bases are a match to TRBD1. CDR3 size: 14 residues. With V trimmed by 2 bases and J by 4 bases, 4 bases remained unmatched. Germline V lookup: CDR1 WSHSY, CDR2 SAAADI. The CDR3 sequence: CASSENRGVYGYTF. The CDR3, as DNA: TGCGCCAGCAGTGAGAACAGGGGTGTCTATGGCTACACCTTC.

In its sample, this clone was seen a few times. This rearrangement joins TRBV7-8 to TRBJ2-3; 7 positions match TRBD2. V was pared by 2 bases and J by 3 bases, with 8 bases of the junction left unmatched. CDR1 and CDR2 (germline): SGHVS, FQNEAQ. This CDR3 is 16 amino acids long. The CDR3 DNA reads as TGTGCCAGCAGCTTATCTTACGAGGGAGGGACAGATACGCAGTATTTT. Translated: CASSLSYEGGTDTQYF.

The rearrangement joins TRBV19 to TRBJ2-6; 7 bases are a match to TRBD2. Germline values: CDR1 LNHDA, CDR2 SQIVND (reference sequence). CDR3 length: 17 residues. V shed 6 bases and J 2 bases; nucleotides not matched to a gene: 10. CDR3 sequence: CASSNWEGGTGANVLTF. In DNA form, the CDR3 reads TGTGCCAGTAGCAATTGGGAGGGTGGCACTGGGGCCAACGTCCTGACTTTC.

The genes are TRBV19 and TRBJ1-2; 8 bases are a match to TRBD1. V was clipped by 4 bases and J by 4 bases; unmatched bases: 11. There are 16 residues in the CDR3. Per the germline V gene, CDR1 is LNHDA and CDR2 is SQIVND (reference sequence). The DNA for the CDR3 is TGTGCCAGTAGTAAATCCGTCGGGACAGGCCTCTATGGCTACACCTTC. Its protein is CASSKSVGTGLYGYTF.

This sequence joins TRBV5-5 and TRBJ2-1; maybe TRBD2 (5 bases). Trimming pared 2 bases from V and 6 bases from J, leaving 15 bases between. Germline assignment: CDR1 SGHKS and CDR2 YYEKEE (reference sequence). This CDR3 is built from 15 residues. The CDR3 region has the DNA TGTGCCAGCAGCTTAACCCCGGTTGGAGGCAATGAGCAGTTCTTC. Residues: CASSLTPVGGNEQFF.

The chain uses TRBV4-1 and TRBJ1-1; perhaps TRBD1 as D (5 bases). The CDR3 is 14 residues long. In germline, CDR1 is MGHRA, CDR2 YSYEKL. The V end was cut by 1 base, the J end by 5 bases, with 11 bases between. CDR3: CASSQGGQGTEAFF. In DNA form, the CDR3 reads TGCGCCAGCAGCCAAGGGGGCCAAGGAACTGAAGCTTTCTTT.

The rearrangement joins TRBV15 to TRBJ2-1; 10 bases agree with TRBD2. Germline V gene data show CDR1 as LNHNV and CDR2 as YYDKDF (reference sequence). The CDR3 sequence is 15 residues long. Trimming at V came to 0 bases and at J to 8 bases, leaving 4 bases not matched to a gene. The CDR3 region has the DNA TGTGCCACCAGCAGAGATTCTAGCGGGAGATATGAGCAGTTCTTC. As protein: CATSRDSSGRYEQFF.

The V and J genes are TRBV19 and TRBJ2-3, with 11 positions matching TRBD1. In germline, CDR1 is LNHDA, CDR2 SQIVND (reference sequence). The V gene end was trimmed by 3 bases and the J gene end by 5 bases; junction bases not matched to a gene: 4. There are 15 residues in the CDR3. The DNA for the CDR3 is TGTGCCAGTAGTATGCGGACAGGGGGCGTAGATACGCAGTATTTT. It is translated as CASSMRTGGVDTQYF.

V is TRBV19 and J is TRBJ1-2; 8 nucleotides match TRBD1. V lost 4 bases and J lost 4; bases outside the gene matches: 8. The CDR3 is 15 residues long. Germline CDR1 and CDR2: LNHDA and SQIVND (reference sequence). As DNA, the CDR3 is TGTGCCAGTAGTAATGGACAGGGTGTAGGCTATGGCTACACCTTC. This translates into CASSNGQGVGYGYTF.

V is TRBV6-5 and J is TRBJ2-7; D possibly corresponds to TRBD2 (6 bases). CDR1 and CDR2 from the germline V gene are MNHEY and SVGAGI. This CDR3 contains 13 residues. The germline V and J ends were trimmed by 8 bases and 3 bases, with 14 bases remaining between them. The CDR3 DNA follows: TGTGCCAGCGGACGGGAGATCCACTACGAGCAGTACTTC. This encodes CASGREIHYEQYF.

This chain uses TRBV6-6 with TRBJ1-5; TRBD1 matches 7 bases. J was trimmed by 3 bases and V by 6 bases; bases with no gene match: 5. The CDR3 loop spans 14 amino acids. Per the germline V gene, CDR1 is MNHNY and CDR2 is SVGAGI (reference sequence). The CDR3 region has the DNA TGTGCCAGCAGCCCCGGGACAGTCAATCAGCCCCAGCATTTT. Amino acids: CASSPGTVNQPQHF.